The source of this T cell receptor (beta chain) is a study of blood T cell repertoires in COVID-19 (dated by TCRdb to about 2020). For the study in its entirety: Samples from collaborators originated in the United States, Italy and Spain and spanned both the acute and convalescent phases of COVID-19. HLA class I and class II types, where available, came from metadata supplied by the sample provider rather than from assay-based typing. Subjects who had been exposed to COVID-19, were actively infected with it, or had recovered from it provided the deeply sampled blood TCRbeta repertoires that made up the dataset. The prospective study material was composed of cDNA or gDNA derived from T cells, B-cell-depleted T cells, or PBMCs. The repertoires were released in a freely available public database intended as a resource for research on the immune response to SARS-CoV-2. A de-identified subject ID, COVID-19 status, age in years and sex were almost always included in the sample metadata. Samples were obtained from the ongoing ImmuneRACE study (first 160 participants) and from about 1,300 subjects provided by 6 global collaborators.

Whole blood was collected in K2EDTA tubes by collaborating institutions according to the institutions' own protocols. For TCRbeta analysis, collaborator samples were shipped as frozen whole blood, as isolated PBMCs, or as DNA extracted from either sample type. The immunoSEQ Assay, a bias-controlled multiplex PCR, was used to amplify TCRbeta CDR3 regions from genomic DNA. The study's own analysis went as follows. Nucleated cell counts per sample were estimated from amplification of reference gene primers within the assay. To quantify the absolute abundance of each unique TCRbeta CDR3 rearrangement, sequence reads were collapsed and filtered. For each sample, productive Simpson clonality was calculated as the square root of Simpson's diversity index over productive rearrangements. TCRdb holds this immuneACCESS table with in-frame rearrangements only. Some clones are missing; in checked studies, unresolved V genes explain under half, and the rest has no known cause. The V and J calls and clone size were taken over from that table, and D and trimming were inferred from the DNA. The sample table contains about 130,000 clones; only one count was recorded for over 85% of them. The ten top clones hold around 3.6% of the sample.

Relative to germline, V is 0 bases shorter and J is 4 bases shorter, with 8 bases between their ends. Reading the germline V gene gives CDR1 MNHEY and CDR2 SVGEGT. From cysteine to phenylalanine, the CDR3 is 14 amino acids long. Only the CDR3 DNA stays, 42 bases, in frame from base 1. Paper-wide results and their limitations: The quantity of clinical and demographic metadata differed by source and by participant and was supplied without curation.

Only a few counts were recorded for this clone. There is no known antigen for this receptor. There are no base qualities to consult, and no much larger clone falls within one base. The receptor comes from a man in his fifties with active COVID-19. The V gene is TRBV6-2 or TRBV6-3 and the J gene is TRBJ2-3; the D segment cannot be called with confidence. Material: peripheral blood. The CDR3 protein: CASSYSTIADTQYF. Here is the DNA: TGTGCCAGCAGTTACTCCACAATCGCAGATACGCAGTATTTT.